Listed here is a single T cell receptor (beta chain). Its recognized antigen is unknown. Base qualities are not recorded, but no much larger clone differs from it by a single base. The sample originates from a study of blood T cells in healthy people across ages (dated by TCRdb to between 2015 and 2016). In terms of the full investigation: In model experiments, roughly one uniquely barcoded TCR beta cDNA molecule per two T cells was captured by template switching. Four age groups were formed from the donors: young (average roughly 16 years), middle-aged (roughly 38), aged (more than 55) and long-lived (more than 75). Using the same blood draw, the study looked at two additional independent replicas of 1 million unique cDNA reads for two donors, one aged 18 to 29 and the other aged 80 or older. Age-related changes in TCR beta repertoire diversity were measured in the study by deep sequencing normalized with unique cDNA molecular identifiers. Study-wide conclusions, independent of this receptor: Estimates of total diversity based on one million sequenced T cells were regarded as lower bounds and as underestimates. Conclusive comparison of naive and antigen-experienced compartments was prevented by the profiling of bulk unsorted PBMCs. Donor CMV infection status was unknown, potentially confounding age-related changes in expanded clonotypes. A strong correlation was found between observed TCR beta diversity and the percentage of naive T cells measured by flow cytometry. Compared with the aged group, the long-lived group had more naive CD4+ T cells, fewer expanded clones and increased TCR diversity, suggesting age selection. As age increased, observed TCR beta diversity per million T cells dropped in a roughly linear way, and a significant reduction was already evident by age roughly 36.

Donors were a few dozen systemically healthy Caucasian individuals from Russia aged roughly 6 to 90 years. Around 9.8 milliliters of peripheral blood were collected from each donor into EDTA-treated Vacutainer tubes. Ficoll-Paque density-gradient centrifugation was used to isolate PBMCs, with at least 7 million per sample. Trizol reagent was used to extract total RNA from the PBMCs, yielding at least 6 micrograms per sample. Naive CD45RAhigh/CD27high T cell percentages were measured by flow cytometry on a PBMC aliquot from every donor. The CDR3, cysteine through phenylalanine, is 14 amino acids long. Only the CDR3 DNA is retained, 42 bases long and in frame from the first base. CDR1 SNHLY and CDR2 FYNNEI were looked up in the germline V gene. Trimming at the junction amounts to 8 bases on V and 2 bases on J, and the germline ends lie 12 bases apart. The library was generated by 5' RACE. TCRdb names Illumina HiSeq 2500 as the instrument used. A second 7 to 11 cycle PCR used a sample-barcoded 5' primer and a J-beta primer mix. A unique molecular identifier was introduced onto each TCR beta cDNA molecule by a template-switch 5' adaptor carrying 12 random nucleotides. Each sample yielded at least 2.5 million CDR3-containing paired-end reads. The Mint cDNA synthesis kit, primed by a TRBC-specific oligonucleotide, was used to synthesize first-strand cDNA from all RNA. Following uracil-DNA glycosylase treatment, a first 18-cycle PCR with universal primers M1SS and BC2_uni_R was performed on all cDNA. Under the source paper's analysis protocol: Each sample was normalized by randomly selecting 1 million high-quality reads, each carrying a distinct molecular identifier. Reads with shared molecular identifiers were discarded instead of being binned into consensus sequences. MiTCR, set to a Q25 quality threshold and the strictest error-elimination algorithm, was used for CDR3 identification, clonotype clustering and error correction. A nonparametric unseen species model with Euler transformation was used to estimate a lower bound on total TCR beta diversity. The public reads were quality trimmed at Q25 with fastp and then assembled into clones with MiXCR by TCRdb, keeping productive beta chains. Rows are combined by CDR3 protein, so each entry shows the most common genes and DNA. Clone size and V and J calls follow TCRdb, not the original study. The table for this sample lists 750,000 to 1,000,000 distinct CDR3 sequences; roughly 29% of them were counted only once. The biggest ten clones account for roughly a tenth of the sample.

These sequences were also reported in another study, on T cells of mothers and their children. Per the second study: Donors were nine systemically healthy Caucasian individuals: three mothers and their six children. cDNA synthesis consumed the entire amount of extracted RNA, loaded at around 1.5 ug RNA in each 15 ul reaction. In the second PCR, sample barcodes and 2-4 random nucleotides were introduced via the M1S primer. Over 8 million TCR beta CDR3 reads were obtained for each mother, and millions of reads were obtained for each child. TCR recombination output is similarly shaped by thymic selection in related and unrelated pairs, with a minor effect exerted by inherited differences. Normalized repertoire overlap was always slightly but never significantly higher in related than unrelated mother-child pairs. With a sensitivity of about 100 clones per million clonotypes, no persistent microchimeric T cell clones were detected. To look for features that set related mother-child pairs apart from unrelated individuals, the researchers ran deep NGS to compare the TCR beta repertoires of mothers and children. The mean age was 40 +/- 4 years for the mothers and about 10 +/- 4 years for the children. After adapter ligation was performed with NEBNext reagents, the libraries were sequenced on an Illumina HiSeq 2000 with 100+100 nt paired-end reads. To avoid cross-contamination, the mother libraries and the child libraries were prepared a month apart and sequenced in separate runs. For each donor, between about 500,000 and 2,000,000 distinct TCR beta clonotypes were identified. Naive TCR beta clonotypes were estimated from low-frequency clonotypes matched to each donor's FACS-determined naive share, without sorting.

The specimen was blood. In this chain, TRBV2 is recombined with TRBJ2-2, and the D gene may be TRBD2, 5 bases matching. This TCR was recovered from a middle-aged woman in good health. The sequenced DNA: TGTGCCAGCCAAGAGGGTTCTAACACCGGGGAGCTGTTTTTT. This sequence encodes CASQEGSNTGELFF. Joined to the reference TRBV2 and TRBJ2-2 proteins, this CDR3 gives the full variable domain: EPEVTQTPSHQVTQMGQEVILRCVPISNHLYFYWYRQILGQKVEFLVSFYNNEISEKSEIFDDQFSVERPDGSNFTLKIRSTKLEDSAMYFCASQEGSNTGELFFGEGSRLTVL.